Listed below are T cell receptor beta chains from one sample, sequenced in a study of blood T cell repertoires in COVID-19. Clones were sequenced by immunoSEQ multiplex PCR, and TCRdb holds only the in-frame ones, with some missing. This table holds around 50,000 clones, 70% to 90% found once. Sequenced input: peripheral blood. All receptors derive from a human donor in a cohort sampled during active COVID-19. Each CDR3 is given with its conserved first and last residue.

V	J	CDR3
TRBV4-3	TRBJ2-1	CASSQGSAGLRAGSGWEQFF
TRBV4-2	TRBJ2-5	CASSSRDRGQETQYF
TRBV15	TRBJ2-6	CATSTLAGGWFSGANVLTF
TRBV28	TRBJ2-5	CASSWSYGTGETQYF
TRBV7-6	TRBJ2-7	CASSLGAGIPYEQYF
TRBV27	TRBJ2-7	CASGQLGPYEQYF
TRBV11-2	TRBJ1-1	CASSPRTALNTEAFF
TRBV9	TRBJ2-5	CASSVEATSQETQYF
TRBV5-1	TRBJ1-6	CASSLFSRAQDSPLHF
TRBV6-6	TRBJ1-5	CASSWTGDNQPQHF
TRBV18	TRBJ1-1	CASSPRGGENTEAFF
TRBV7-9	TRBJ2-7	CASSFPGTTYEQYF
TRBV11-2	TRBJ1-5	CASSPRDSNQPQHF
TRBV2	TRBJ2-1	CATSGGSYNEQFF
TRBV6-6	TRBJ1-6	CASSPDPPGQFNSPLHF
TRBV30	TRBJ2-2	CAWSGRGGELFF
TRBV5-1	TRBJ1-1	CASSVEGATEAFF
TRBV12-3/TRBV12-4	TRBJ2-7	CASGGTSGSAQYF
TRBV7-2	TRBJ1-3	CASTLTGSGNTIYF
TRBV3-1/TRBV3-2	TRBJ1-5	CASSHHGGGSNQPQHF
TRBV24-1	TRBJ1-2	CATSDRERFYGYTF
TRBV28	TRBJ2-3	CASSITRNTQYF
TRBV11-1	TRBJ2-2	CASRDRAPNTGELFF
TRBV3-1/TRBV3-2	TRBJ2-5	CASSRGQEIQETQYF
TRBV19	TRBJ2-1	CASSIDRSGGYNEQFF
TRBV19	TRBJ2-7	CASSARDRGGRAYEQYF
TRBV27	TRBJ1-4	CASSPRQGREKLFF
TRBV5-6	TRBJ2-3	CASSGGRRTDTQYF
TRBV14	TRBJ1-4	CASSQDPQIFEKLFF
TRBV5-1	TRBJ2-2	CASRVEQLNTGELFF
TRBV29-1	TRBJ2-7	CSVVAAYEQYF
TRBV7-2	TRBJ1-3	CASSLVAGVSGNTIYF
TRBV4-2	TRBJ2-7	CASSQEVDSSYEQYF
TRBV5-1	TRBJ2-7	CASSLVSGTYEQYF
TRBV5-1	TRBJ2-1	CASSLSGVAGTYNEQFF
TRBV5-5	TRBJ2-7	CASSLGGTYEQYF
TRBV7-9	TRBJ2-7	CASSLGPPGQGLSYEQYF
TRBV2	TRBJ2-7	CASQGLAGYEQYF
TRBV27	TRBJ2-1	CASSPLLAGNEQFF
TRBV9	TRBJ2-3	CASQGQPTDTQYF
TRBV4-3	TRBJ2-2	CASSQGDRSTGELFF
TRBV12-5	TRBJ2-1	CASGLGTSGISSYNEQFF
TRBV2	TRBJ1-1	CASSEFRSEAFF
TRBV15	TRBJ2-1	CATSGKGGGVDNEQFF
TRBV27	TRBJ2-7	CASRSHARGEQYF
TRBV5-1	TRBJ2-7	CASSSRTASSYEQYF
TRBV3-1/TRBV3-2	TRBJ2-3	CASSQDLRTSGTWKGTDTQYF